This TCR beta chain is drawn from a study of Graves' ophthalmopathy and Graves' hyperthyroidism. Germline V gene data show CDR1 as SQVTM and CDR2 as ANQGSEA. V was pared by 8 bases and J by 4 bases, with 8 bases between. The CDR3 is 10 residues long. Amplification of TCR beta CDR3 regions used RNA transcripts. The workflow started with a first-round RT-PCR run with HTBI primers and then moved on to a second-round multiplex PCR. TCRdb reanalysed the multiplex PCR reads using MiXCR and keeps one entry per CDR3 protein. This table has 1 million to 1.3 million distinct CDR3 sequences, 35% to 40% appearing once. Hyperthyroidism patients were newly diagnosed, under 2 months' duration, aged 18 to 65. Exclusion applied to patients with other autoimmune diseases, uncontrolled infections, pregnancy or lactation.

The material sequenced was peripheral blood or thyroid tissue (not recorded which). The source is an adult man with Graves' hyperthyroidism. The chain has TRBV29-1 and TRBJ2-5; D is unresolved. For the CDR3, the DNA is TGCAGCCTACAGTTAGAGACCCAGTACTTC. This gives the protein CSLQLETQYF.